Listed below are T cell receptor beta chains from one sample, sequenced in a study of Ad26.COV2.S vaccination and SARS-CoV-2 variants. The table came from immunoSEQ multiplex PCR; TCRdb's copy has only in-frame clones and leaves some out. The sample consists of roughly 400,000 clones, approximately 91% of them appearing once. This material consisted of peripheral blood, taken in a trial of Ad26.COV2.S vaccine versus placebo. The receptors were sampled from a person between 18 and 65 years old who received the Ad26.COV2.S COVID-19 vaccine or a placebo. CDR3s leave out the opening cysteine and the closing phenylalanine or tryptophan. Each record gives: D gene, V gene, J gene, CDR3 protein. The D gene is left open where the match is weak.

>TRBD1|TRBV15|TRBJ1-5
ATSRGTDYQPQH
>.|TRBV6-5|TRBJ1-1
ASSLRTQNTEAF
>TRBD1|TRBV19|TRBJ1-2
ASSPRTGVGYGYGYT
>.|TRBV5-4|TRBJ2-5
ASSNGGIKETQY
>.|TRBV9|TRBJ2-5
ASSKSPGVGETQY
>.|TRBV12-3/TRBV12-4|TRBJ1-2
ASSFGGSGYT
>.|TRBV5-1|TRBJ1-2
ASSMTANYGYT
>.|TRBV18|TRBJ1-4
ASSREWDGRLF
>.|TRBV28|TRBJ1-2
ASSLGGPTYGYT
>TRBD1|TRBV10-3|TRBJ2-7
AISEQGQEYEQY
>.|TRBV14|TRBJ2-3
ASATGIGTDTQY
>.|TRBV15|TRBJ1-4
ATSRDWGAREKLF